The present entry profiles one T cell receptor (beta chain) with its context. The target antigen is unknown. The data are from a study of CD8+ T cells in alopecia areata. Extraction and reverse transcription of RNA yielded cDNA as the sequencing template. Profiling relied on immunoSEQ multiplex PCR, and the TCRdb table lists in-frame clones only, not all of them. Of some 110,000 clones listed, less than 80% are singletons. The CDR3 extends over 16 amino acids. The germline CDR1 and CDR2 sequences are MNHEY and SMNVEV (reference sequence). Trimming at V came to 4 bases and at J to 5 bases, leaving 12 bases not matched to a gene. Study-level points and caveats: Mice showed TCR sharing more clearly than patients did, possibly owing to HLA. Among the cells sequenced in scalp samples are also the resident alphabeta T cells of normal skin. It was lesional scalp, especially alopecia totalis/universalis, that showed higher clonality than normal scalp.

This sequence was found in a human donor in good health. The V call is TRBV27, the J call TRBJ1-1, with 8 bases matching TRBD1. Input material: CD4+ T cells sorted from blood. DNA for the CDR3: TGTGCCAGCAGTTCCCCCAGGGGGCGAGTAGCGACTGAAGCTTTCTTT. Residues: CASSSPRGRVATEAFF.